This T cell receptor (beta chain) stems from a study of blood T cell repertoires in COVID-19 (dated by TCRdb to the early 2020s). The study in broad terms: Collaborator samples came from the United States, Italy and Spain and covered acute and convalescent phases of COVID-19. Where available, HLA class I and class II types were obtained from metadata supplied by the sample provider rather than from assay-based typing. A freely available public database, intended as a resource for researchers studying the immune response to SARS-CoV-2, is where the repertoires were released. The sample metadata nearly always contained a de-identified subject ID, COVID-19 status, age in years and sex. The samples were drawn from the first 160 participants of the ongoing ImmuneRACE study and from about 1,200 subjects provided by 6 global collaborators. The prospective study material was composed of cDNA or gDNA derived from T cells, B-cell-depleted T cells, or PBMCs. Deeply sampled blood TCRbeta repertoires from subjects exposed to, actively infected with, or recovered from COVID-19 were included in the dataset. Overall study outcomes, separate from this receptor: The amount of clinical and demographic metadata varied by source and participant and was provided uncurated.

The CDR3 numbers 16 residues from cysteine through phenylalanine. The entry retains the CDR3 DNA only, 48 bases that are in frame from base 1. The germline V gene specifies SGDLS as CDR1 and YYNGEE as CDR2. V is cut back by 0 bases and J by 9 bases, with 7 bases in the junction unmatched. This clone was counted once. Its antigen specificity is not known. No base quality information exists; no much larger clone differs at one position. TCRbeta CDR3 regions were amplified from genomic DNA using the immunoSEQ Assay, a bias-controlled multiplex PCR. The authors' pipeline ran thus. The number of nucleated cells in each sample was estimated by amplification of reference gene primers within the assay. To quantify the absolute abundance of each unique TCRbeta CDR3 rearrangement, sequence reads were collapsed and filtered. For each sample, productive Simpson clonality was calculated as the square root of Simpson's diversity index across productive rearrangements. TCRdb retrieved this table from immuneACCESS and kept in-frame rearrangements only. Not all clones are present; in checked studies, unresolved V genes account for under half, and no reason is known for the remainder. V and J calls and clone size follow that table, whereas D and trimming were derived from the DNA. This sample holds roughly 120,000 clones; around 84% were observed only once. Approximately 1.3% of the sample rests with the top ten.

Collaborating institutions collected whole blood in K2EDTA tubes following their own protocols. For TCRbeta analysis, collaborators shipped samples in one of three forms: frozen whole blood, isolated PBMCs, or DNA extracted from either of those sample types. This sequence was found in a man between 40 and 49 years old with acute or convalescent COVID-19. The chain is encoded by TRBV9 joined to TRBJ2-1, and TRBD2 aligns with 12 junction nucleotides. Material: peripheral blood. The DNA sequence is TGTGCCAGCAGCGTAGGGACTAGCGGGAAAATGGGTGAGCAGTTCTTC. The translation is CASSVGTSGKMGEQFF.